Shown below are 24 T cell receptor beta chains from a single sample sequenced in a study of shared T cell receptors in the human thymus. Profiling relied on immunoSEQ multiplex PCR, and the TCRdb table lists in-frame clones only, not all of them. The table has hundreds of thousands of clones, around 87% seen once. The sample also formed part of further work on human thymus T cells.

The sample taken for sequencing was thymocytes. These receptors all come from a boy less than two years old with a congenital heart defect.

The chain joins TRBV14 to TRBJ2-1; maybe TRBD2 (5 bases). The germline CDR1 and CDR2 sequences are SGHDN and FVKESK. The ends were cut back, 8 bases at V and 5 bases at J, with 13 bases in the middle. The CDR3 totals 13 residues. CDR3: CASRVEADNEQFF. CDR3 DNA: TGTGCCAGCCGGGTGGAGGCCGACAATGAGCAGTTCTTC.

J is TRBJ1-5 and V is TRBV6-1; D remains unclear. The CDR3 covers 15 residues. V lost 4 bases and J 0 bases, leaving 10 bases between the germline ends. Germline V gene sequence: CDR1 MNHNS, CDR2 SASEGT. In nucleotides, the CDR3 is TGTGCCAGCAGTGGACGGGAGTTTAGCAATCAGCCCCAGCATTTT. It codes for CASSGREFSNQPQHF.

This rearrangement joins TRBV5-1 to TRBJ1-2; D perhaps matches TRBD1 (5 bases). This CDR3 is 15 amino acids long. CDR1 is SGHRS, CDR2 YFSETQ, per germline. Trimming stripped 0 bases from V and 4 bases from J, with 13 bases between. DNA of the CDR3: TGCGCCAGCAGCTTGGGTGGACACCCGTCCTATGGCTACACCTTC. Amino acid sequence: CASSLGGHPSYGYTF.

The chain carries TRBV5-6 and TRBJ1-1; tentative D call: TRBD1 (6 bases). The germline V gene encodes CDR1 SGHDT and CDR2 YYEEEE. The germline V and J ends were trimmed by 5 bases and 3 bases, with 14 bases remaining between them. The length of the CDR3 is 14 residues. The CDR3 reads CASRPGVGYTEAFF. CDR3 bases: TGTGCCAGCAGACCAGGGGTGGGATACACTGAAGCTTTCTTT.

In regard to this clone: A read error may produce the germline difference seen at one junction end. This sample includes further DNA sequences coding for the same CDR3. The CDR3 bases are TGTGCCAGCAGCCTCCTAGACACGGGGGGTCATTCCCCCCTCCACTTT. Protein product: CASSLLDTGGHSPLHF. The chain couples TRBV7-6 to TRBJ1-6; possible D gene TRBD1, 5 bases. The CDR3 spans 16 residues. CDR1 and CDR2 (germline): SGHVS, FNYEAQ.

This chain joins TRBV5-1 and TRBJ2-1, with 10 bases matching TRBD2. V was clipped by 1 base and J by 9 bases; unmatched bases: 4. This CDR3 has 14 amino acids. CDR1 SGHRS and CDR2 YFSETQ come from the germline V gene. The CDR3 loop reads CASSLRSGGVEQFF. The CDR3 DNA reads as TGCGCCAGCAGCTTGAGAAGCGGGGGGGTTGAGCAGTTCTTC.

This chain uses TRBV28 with TRBJ1-2; D is perhaps TRBD1 (5 bases). CDR3 size: 14 residues. The V gene lost 3 bases and the J gene lost 1 base, with 9 bases spanning the gap. Looked up from germline, CDR1 is MDHEN and CDR2 is SYDVKM. The CDR3 DNA reads as TGTGCCAGCAGTTTTCGCAGGGTTAACTATGGCTACACCTTC. It is translated as CASSFRRVNYGYTF.

The V gene is TRBV18, the J gene TRBJ2-7; the match to TRBD1 covers 9 bases. The trim removed 3 bases at V and 7 bases at J, leaving 10 bases unmatched. The CDR3 covers 15 residues. Germline V lookup: CDR1 KGHSH, CDR2 LQKENI. Here the CDR3 reads CASSPFRDRVREQYF. The CDR3 DNA is TGTGCCAGCTCACCCTTCCGGGACAGGGTTAGAGAGCAGTACTTC.

This clone was recorded a few times. The V gene is TRBV28, the J gene TRBJ2-4; TRBD2 aligns across 10 bases. CDR1 and CDR2 from the germline V gene are MDHEN and SYDVKM. The ends lost 0 bases at V and 0 bases at J; junction bases unmatched: 17. This CDR3 is 22 amino acids long. CDR3 coding DNA: TGTGCCAGCAGTTTATGCGCCAGGGGGCAAGCGGGAGGGCCTGTAGCCAAAAACATTCAGTACTTC. The encoded protein is CASSLCARGQAGGPVAKNIQYF.

V gene TRBV4-1 combines with J gene TRBJ1-1; D is perhaps TRBD1 (5 bases). CDR3 size: 15 residues. Germline V CDR1 and CDR2: MGHRA, YSYEKL. V lost 4 bases and J 0 bases, leaving 12 bases between the germline ends. This CDR3 is CASSPPRDLNTEAFF. DNA for the CDR3: TGCGCCAGCAGCCCGCCCAGGGACTTGAACACTGAAGCTTTCTTT.

This clone turned up a few times. The chain combines TRBV19 with TRBJ1-4; D call uncertain. The CDR3 loop spans 16 amino acids. CDR1 is LNHDA and CDR2 is SQIVND in the germline V gene (reference sequence). V was clipped by 1 base and J by 3 bases, with 12 bases between them. The CDR3 coding sequence is TGTGCCAGTAGTATAGGTCGGGGAGGGCCTAATGAAAAACTGTTTTTT. Translation gives CASSIGRGGPNEKLFF.

This clone was recorded a few times. V usage is TRBV16 and J usage is TRBJ2-7; D is unresolved. V was clipped by 2 bases and J by 0 bases, with 17 bases between them. This CDR3 is 17 amino acids long. Germline CDR1 is KGHSY and CDR2 is FQNENV. CDR3 DNA: TGTGCCAGCAGCCAAACCCCAACACCTGGAGCCTCCTACGAGCAGTACTTC. Amino acids: CASSQTPTPGASYEQYF.

This rearrangement joins TRBV5-1 to TRBJ2-1, with a tentative D call TRBD1 (5 bases). There are 15 residues in the CDR3. V lost 6 bases and J lost 3, with 16 bases in between. Germline CDR1 is SGHRS and CDR2 is YFSETQ. The CDR3 protein is CASKITGRLYNEQFF. The CDR3 bases are TGCGCCAGCAAAATTACAGGCCGACTCTACAATGAGCAGTTCTTC.

The rearrangement uses TRBV11-2 and TRBJ1-4; TRBD1 matches 7 bases. Germline loops: CDR1 SGHAT, CDR2 FQNNGV. With V trimmed by 2 bases and J by 8 bases, 8 bases remained unmatched. The CDR3 loop spans 15 amino acids. The CDR3 nucleotides are TGTGCCAGCAGCTTACTCCGACAGGGCCGAGAAAAACTGTTTTTT. This gives the protein CASSLLRQGREKLFF.

This rearrangement joins TRBV4-3 to TRBJ2-1; TRBD2 matches at 15 bases. J was trimmed by 4 bases and V by 4 bases; bases with no gene match: 2. Germline assignment: CDR1 LGHNA and CDR2 YSLEER. The CDR3 covers 16 residues. The CDR3 DNA reads as TGCGCCAGCAGCCCAGGACTAGCGGGAGGGTACAATGAGCAGTTCTTC. Translating gives CASSPGLAGGYNEQFF.

The chain employs TRBV5-3 and TRBJ2-7; D is perhaps TRBD1 (6 bases). TRBV5-3 is noted as an ORF with a role that remains uncertain. The length of the CDR3 is 14 residues. Trimming shortened V by 1 base and J by 5 bases, and 13 bases separated the two germline ends. The CDR3 bases are TGTGCCAGAAGCTTGCAACAGGGATGGGACGAGCAGTACTTC. Translation gives CARSLQQGWDEQYF.

The chain links TRBV28 to TRBJ1-1, with 8 bases lining up with TRBD1. The CDR3 has 14 amino acids. Germline CDR1 is MDHEN and CDR2 is SYDVKM. V was pared by 7 bases and J by 3 bases, with 7 bases of the junction left unmatched. The CDR3 DNA is TGTGCCAGCATTAATTACAGGGGGGACACTGAAGCTTTCTTT. As protein: CASINYRGDTEAFF.

The genes are TRBV29-1 and TRBJ2-2; D is unresolved. V lost 6 bases and J 2 bases, leaving 10 bases between the germline ends. This CDR3 region has 13 residues. Germline CDR1 SQVTM, CDR2 ANQGSEA. CDR3 protein: CSVEPCNTGELFF. DNA for the CDR3: TGCAGCGTCGAACCCTGTAACACCGGGGAGCTGTTTTTT.

This clone was counted between two and nine times. The chain links TRBV19 to TRBJ2-1; 11 bases map to TRBD2. CDR1 is LNHDA and CDR2 is SQIVND in the germline V gene (reference sequence). The junction had 5 bases not matched to a gene; V was cut back by 5 bases and J by 5 bases. The CDR3 sequence is 15 residues long. CDR3 sequence reads: CASSSGLADNNEQFF. DNA for the CDR3: TGTGCCAGTAGTTCGGGACTAGCGGACAACAATGAGCAGTTCTTC.

The chain has TRBV11-2 and TRBJ2-3; 10 bases match TRBD2. Germline trimming cut 5 bases from V and 4 bases from J; bases unmatched to any gene: 12. Germline V gene lookup returns CDR1 SGHAT and CDR2 FQNNGV. The CDR3 spans 17 residues. CDR3 protein: CASSNLGLAGEADTQYF. The CDR3 DNA is TGTGCCAGCAGCAACTTAGGCCTAGCGGGAGAGGCAGATACGCAGTATTTT.

This clone has a single count. J is TRBJ2-3 and V is TRBV2; 8 bases agree with TRBD1. The CDR3 covers 16 residues. From germline, CDR1 is SNHLY and CDR2 FYNNEI. The V gene end was trimmed by 3 bases and the J gene end by 6 bases; junction bases not matched to a gene: 11. DNA for the CDR3: TGTGCCAGCAGTGACCCCCGACAGGGGCCGGTGGATACGCAGTATTTT. Translating it yields CASSDPRQGPVDTQYF.

This sequence joins TRBV28 and TRBJ2-2, with 7 bases identical to TRBD1. The germline gives CDR1 MDHEN, CDR2 SYDVKM. V shed 4 bases, J shed 9 bases, and the junction held 8 bases outside the gene matches. The CDR3 contains 14 residues. DNA of the CDR3: TGTGCCAGCAGTTCCCAGGGGGTCGTAAGGGAGCTGTTTTTT. The encoded protein is CASSSQGVVRELFF.

This chain joins TRBV14 and TRBJ2-7; 12 bases agree with TRBD2. In germline, CDR1 is SGHDN, CDR2 FVKESK. The ends lost 4 bases at V and 4 bases at J; junction bases unmatched: 8. This CDR3 comprises 16 residues. The CDR3 DNA follows: TGTGCCAGCAGCCGAACTAGCGGGGGGCCGGGGTACGAGCAGTACTTC. This encodes CASSRTSGGPGYEQYF.

This clone came up once. The rearrangement links TRBV5-4 to TRBJ1-1; D gene uncertain. The germline gives CDR1 SGHNT, CDR2 YYREEE (reference sequence). Trimming took 0 bases from V and 5 from J, leaving 14 bases between them. CDR3 length: 15 amino acids. Here the CDR3 reads CASSLEAGRDTEAFF. CDR3 DNA sequence: TGTGCCAGCAGCTTGGAAGCAGGTCGGGATACTGAAGCTTTCTTT.